A selection of T cell receptor beta chains follows, all from one sample in a study of blood T cell repertoires in COVID-19. Sequencing was performed with immunoSEQ multiplex PCR; in TCRdb, only in-frame clones are kept and a portion is missing. The sample has about 180,000 clones, more than 75% seen once. Sequenced material: PBMCs or T cells enriched from blood (not recorded which). These receptors all come from a man in his 60s who had been exposed to COVID-19. Each CDR3 is given with its conserved first and last residue. A D gene is named only where the DNA matches it firmly. Clone size appears in some rows only: once, few, many, or a class for an expanded clone.

>TRBV2|once|TRBJ2-7|TRBD1
CASNLGQGLEQYF
TGTGCCAGCAACCTCGGACAGGGCCTCGAGCAGTACTTC
>TRBV6-4|.|TRBJ2-3|TRBD2
CASSGTSDGTDTQYF
TGTGCCAGCAGTGGGACTAGCGACGGCACAGATACGCAGTATTTT
>TRBV18|.|TRBJ2-1|TRBD1
CASSGTGSDNEQFF
TGTGCCAGCTCAGGGACAGGGTCTGACAATGAGCAGTTCTTC
>TRBV10-2|.|TRBJ2-7|.
CASSQGVAYEQYF
TGCGCCAGCAGTCAAGGGGTAGCCTACGAGCAGTACTTC
>TRBV27|few|TRBJ1-5|.
CASSWQGSNQPQHF
TGTGCCAGCAGTTGGCAGGGCAGCAATCAGCCCCAGCATTTT
>TRBV27|.|TRBJ1-1|.
CASSLDKGGFTEAFF
TGTGCCAGCAGTTTGGACAAGGGAGGATTCACTGAAGCTTTCTTT
>TRBV7-9|.|TRBJ1-3|TRBD1
CASSLEGGFGNTIYF
TGTGCCAGCAGCTTAGAAGGGGGCTTTGGAAACACCATATATTTT
>TRBV19|.|TRBJ2-2|TRBD2
CASSMRLAGDTGELFF
TGTGCCAGTAGTATGCGGCTAGCGGGAGACACCGGGGAGCTGTTTTTT
>TRBV2|.|TRBJ1-5|TRBD1
CASAPGTGGRAGQPQHF
TGTGCCAGCGCCCCCGGGACAGGGGGCCGCGCGGGACAGCCCCAGCATTTT
>TRBV28|.|TRBJ2-7|TRBD1
CASSLRTGSSYEQYF
TGTGCCAGCAGTTTAAGGACAGGGAGCTCCTACGAGCAGTACTTC
>TRBV19|.|TRBJ1-5|TRBD1
CASSLRDRASNQPQHF
TGTGCCAGTAGCCTCCGGGACAGGGCTTCCAATCAGCCCCAGCATTTT
>TRBV10-1|.|TRBJ2-1|.
CASSENSRPTEQFF
TGCGCCAGCAGTGAGAACAGCCGGCCTACTGAGCAGTTCTTC
>TRBV28|.|TRBJ2-5|.
CASSDSGGGETQYF
TGTGCCAGCAGCGACAGTGGGGGCGGGGAGACCCAGTACTTC
>TRBV7-2|.|TRBJ2-1|TRBD2
CASSLRGGYNEQFF
TGTGCCAGCAGCTTACGGGGGGGGTACAATGAGCAGTTCTTC
>TRBV5-6|few|TRBJ2-7|TRBD1
CASSYPGQPSYEQYF
TGTGCCAGCAGCTATCCGGGACAGCCCTCCTACGAGCAGTACTTC
>TRBV3-1/TRBV3-2|.|TRBJ1-1|TRBD1
CASTGTGERAFF
TGTGCCTCTACCGGGACAGGGGAGAGGGCTTTCTTT
>TRBV24-1|.|TRBJ2-5|.
CATSAGGQETQYF
TGTGCCACCAGTGCCGGGGGCCAAGAGACCCAGTACTTC
>TRBV6-1|.|TRBJ2-7|TRBD2
CASSETSGRGEQYF
TGTGCCAGCAGTGAAACTAGCGGGAGGGGCGAGCAGTACTTC
>TRBV7-9|.|TRBJ2-6|TRBD1
CASSLQGVHSGANVLTF
TGTGCCAGCAGCTTACAGGGGGTGCACTCTGGGGCCAACGTCCTGACTTTC
>TRBV30|.|TRBJ2-1|.
CACLRLAWGEQFF
TGTGCCTGCTTAAGGCTAGCGTGGGGTGAGCAGTTCTTC
>TRBV15|.|TRBJ1-5|.
CATSRAPSRQPQHF
TGTGCCACCAGCAGAGCCCCCTCCCGTCAGCCCCAGCATTTT
>TRBV7-2|.|TRBJ2-7|.
CASSPLVGSGYEQYF
TGTGCCAGCAGCCCCCTTGTGGGGAGCGGTTACGAGCAGTACTTC
>TRBV10-3|.|TRBJ1-1|.
CAISGRGGRNTEAFF
TGTGCCATCAGCGGGAGGGGAGGGAGGAACACTGAAGCTTTCTTT